This note documents a single TCR beta chain sequence. The antigen remains undetermined. With 1 base clipped from V and 2 bases from J, the junction kept 13 bases outside the gene matches. This CDR3 region has 17 residues. Per the germline V gene, CDR1 is DFQATT and CDR2 is SNEGSKA (reference sequence). This entry comes from a study of CD8 T cells in Susac syndrome. Random hexamers were used to reverse transcribe an amount of roughly 0.5 to 1 ug RNA. Multiplex immunoSEQ PCR targeted 54 Vbeta and 13 Jbeta TCR beta segments. TCRdb redid the calling of the immunoSEQ multiplex PCR reads with MiXCR, one entry per CDR3 protein. There are 40,000 to 55,000 distinct CDR3 sequences in the sample; 93% occur only once, and 0.4% to 0.55% lies in the top ten. The multiple sclerosis controls comprised treatment-naive patients whose relapsing-remitting disease was stable or active. Negative isolation yielded the CD8+ and CD4+ T cells, while FACS enriched the TEMRA cells.

Study-wide results and caveats: Regarding the TCR sequencing and HLA analysis, the study admitted that a relatively small number of individuals were involved.

Specimen: CD8+ T cells from PBMCs. The receptor was derived from a human donor with multiple sclerosis. The V gene is TRBV20-1, the J gene TRBJ2-5, with TRBD2 identical over 7 bases. The CDR3 sequence is CSARAMGGDVPQETQYF. For the CDR3, the DNA is TGCAGTGCTAGAGCCATGGGGGGGGATGTACCGCAAGAGACCCAGTACTTC.